Listed below are T cell receptor beta chains from one sample, sequenced in a study of beta chain features in type 1 diabetes. The repertoire was sequenced with immunoSEQ multiplex PCR; TCRdb's copy has only in-frame clones and lacks some. Of a few hundred thousand clones in the sample, 10% to 15% were seen once. The sequenced sample was naive CD4+ T cells from blood. The receptors come from a woman aged 18 to 35 with type 1 diabetes. Both conserved end residues are part of each CDR3. The order of the fields is V gene, D gene, clone size, J gene, CDR3 protein, CDR3 DNA. D genes are given only for firm matches. Clone sizes are given selectively: once, few, many, or a class where the clone is expanded.

TRBV7-6	.	few	TRBJ1-1	CASSLGGGGTEAFF	TGTGCCAGCAGTCTAGGGGGGGGTGGCACTGAAGCTTTCTTT
TRBV7-8	TRBD2	.	TRBJ2-3	CASSTSGWTDTQYF	TGTGCCAGCAGTACTAGCGGTTGGACAGATACGCAGTATTTT
TRBV2	.	few	TRBJ2-6	CASTWTGSGANVLTF	TGTGCCAGCACCTGGACTGGCTCTGGGGCCAACGTCCTGACTTTC
TRBV25-1	TRBD1	.	TRBJ2-7	CASSKTGSYEQYF	TGTGCCAGCAGTAAGACAGGGTCCTACGAGCAGTACTTC
TRBV4-3	TRBD1	.	TRBJ1-1	CASSQGQLRLEAFF	TGCGCCAGCAGCCAGGGACAGTTAAGGCTAGAAGCTTTCTTT
TRBV5-4	TRBD1	.	TRBJ2-2	CASSSGIGQGEYTGELFF	TGTGCCAGCAGCTCGGGGATCGGACAGGGGGAGTACACCGGGGAGCTGTTTTTT
TRBV5-1	TRBD1	few	TRBJ1-5	CASSLTGSSNQPQHF	TGCGCCAGCAGCCTGACAGGGTCTAGCAATCAGCCCCAGCATTTT
TRBV14	TRBD1	few	TRBJ2-3	CASSQLRDRGTDTQYF	TGTGCCAGCAGCCAGCTCCGGGACAGGGGCACAGATACGCAGTATTTT
TRBV4-1	.	few	TRBJ2-1	CASSQEGWGHNEQFF	TGCGCCAGCAGCCAAGAGGGGTGGGGGCACAATGAGCAGTTCTTC
TRBV9	.	few	TRBJ2-6	CASSVGDPTGAAGANVLTF	TGTGCCAGCAGCGTAGGAGACCCGACAGGAGCAGCTGGGGCCAACGTCCTGACTTTC
TRBV2	.	few	TRBJ2-6	CASSVAVAGANVLTF	TGTGCCAGCAGTGTGGCTGTTGCTGGGGCCAACGTCCTGACTTTC
TRBV29-1	.	few	TRBJ2-7	CSAEERNSYEQYF	TGCAGCGCCGAGGAGCGCAACTCCTACGAGCAGTACTTC
TRBV14	.	few	TRBJ1-2	CASSRLGPGGYTF	TGTGCCAGCAGCCGCTTGGGGCCAGGCGGCTACACCTTC
TRBV5-1	.	few	TRBJ2-7	CASSLAVSYEQYF	TGCGCCAGCAGCTTGGCCGTTTCGTACGAGCAGTACTTC
TRBV4-3	TRBD2	few	TRBJ2-3	CASSLGGGTDTQYF	TGCGCCAGCAGCCTGGGCGGGGGGACAGATACGCAGTATTTT
TRBV18	.	few	TRBJ2-3	CASSPSRAGFSGDF	TGTGCCAGCTCACCGTCCCGCGCGGGATTCTCCGGGGATTTT
TRBV7-6	.	.	TRBJ1-6	CASSLGASPNSPLHF	TGTGCCAGCAGCTTAGGGGCCAGCCCAAATTCACCCCTCCACTTT
TRBV11-2	.	.	TRBJ2-7	CASSLEGAPSYEQYF	TGTGCCAGCAGCTTGGAGGGAGCCCCCTCCTACGAGCAGTACTTC
TRBV7-9	TRBD1	few	TRBJ2-7	CASSHNSGTGLLEQYF	TGTGCCAGCAGCCACAACTCCGGGACAGGGCTGTTGGAGCAGTACTTC
TRBV28	.	few	TRBJ2-5	CASSSQSGGVETQYF	TGTGCCAGCAGTTCCCAATCCGGGGGAGTAGAGACCCAGTACTTC
TRBV25-1	.	.	TRBJ2-3	CASSPGTDTQYF	TGTGCCAGCAGCCCTGGCACAGATACGCAGTATTTT
TRBV7-2	TRBD1	few	TRBJ2-7	CASRTGQGYEQYF	TGTGCCAGCAGAACCGGACAGGGGTACGAGCAGTACTTC
TRBV29-1	.	few	TRBJ2-7	CSVETGTHHEQYF	TGCAGCGTGGAAACCGGGACTCACCACGAGCAGTACTTC
TRBV7-6	.	few	TRBJ2-5	CASSLTPGYQETQYF	TGTGCCAGCAGCCTCACCCCAGGGTACCAAGAGACCCAGTACTTC
TRBV10-3	TRBD1	.	TRBJ1-1	CAISEFPTGGNTEAFF	TGTGCCATCAGTGAGTTCCCGACAGGGGGGAACACTGAAGCTTTCTTT
TRBV25-1	.	.	TRBJ1-1	CASRYTSGTEAFF	TGTGCCAGCAGATACACCAGCGGCACTGAAGCTTTCTTT
TRBV30	.	few	TRBJ1-4	CAWKESLTREKLFF	TGTGCCTGGAAGGAAAGCTTAACGCGGGAAAAACTGTTTTTT
TRBV15	.	few	TRBJ1-3	CATSRAETSGNTIYF	TGTGCCACCAGCAGAGCAGAAACATCTGGAAACACCATATATTTT
TRBV29-1	TRBD1	few	TRBJ2-7	CSVGPRDRIHEQYF	TGCAGCGTTGGCCCCCGGGACAGGATCCACGAGCAGTACTTC
TRBV5-4	.	few	TRBJ2-1	CASSRKSGGSYNEQFF	TGTGCCAGCAGCAGAAAAAGCGGAGGCTCCTACAATGAGCAGTTCTTC
TRBV2	TRBD1	.	TRBJ1-2	CASRAGTGGALNYGYTF	TGTGCCAGCAGGGCCGGGACAGGGGGCGCTTTGAACTATGGCTACACCTTC
TRBV18	.	few	TRBJ1-1	CASTVDSLNTEAFF	TGTGCCAGCACCGTCGACAGCTTGAACACTGAAGCTTTCTTT
TRBV4-3	.	.	TRBJ2-3	CASSVAGTPGADTQYF	TGCGCCAGCAGTGTGGCCGGGACTCCGGGGGCAGATACGCAGTATTTT
TRBV19	.	.	TRBJ1-5	CASSIVRGQPQHF	TGTGCCAGTAGTATAGTCCGGGGTCAGCCCCAGCATTTT
TRBV10-3	TRBD2	.	TRBJ2-7	CAISESSSGTYEQYF	TGTGCCATCAGTGAGTCGTCTAGCGGAACCTACGAGCAGTACTTC
TRBV27	.	.	TRBJ1-2	CASSTDSRWGYTF	TGTGCCAGCAGTACAGACAGTCGGTGGGGCTACACCTTC
TRBV7-8	.	few	TRBJ2-5	CASSYRTRTQETQYF	TGTGCCAGCAGCTACAGAACTAGGACCCAAGAGACCCAGTACTTC
TRBV18	.	.	TRBJ2-5	CASSLFTPGRETQYF	TGTGCCAGCTCTCTTTTCACCCCAGGGCGAGAGACCCAGTACTTC
TRBV20-1	.	.	TRBJ1-2	CSVSGGYGYTF	TGCAGTGTGAGCGGAGGCTATGGCTACACCTTC
TRBV30	.	few	TRBJ2-7	CAWSLGGDEQYF	TGTGCCTGGAGTCTAGGGGGTGACGAGCAGTACTTC
TRBV28	.	few	TRBJ2-5	CASSLGQLGTQYF	TGTGCCAGCAGTTTAGGACAATTAGGGACCCAGTACTTC
TRBV15	.	.	TRBJ1-2	CATSRDGSGGYFVYGYTF	TGTGCCACCAGCAGAGATGGGAGCGGGGGCTATTTCGTCTATGGCTACACCTTC
TRBV5-1	.	few	TRBJ2-6	CASSLAQGIFSGANVLTF	TGCGCCAGCAGCTTGGCGCAGGGAATCTTCTCTGGGGCCAACGTCCTGACTTTC
TRBV28	TRBD2	few	TRBJ2-6	CASRVLGGSSGANVLTF	TGTGCCAGCAGGGTGCTAGGCGGGAGCTCTGGGGCCAACGTCCTGACTTTC
TRBV4-3	TRBD2	.	TRBJ2-1	CASSSTSSPSGNRNEQFF	TGCGCCAGCAGCTCTACCTCCAGTCCTAGCGGGAATCGCAATGAGCAGTTCTTC
TRBV7-2	TRBD1	few	TRBJ2-7	CASRDRGQSYEQYF	TGTGCCAGCAGGGACCGGGGACAGAGCTACGAGCAGTACTTC
TRBV7-2	TRBD2	few	TRBJ2-7	CASSRDGLAYEQYF	TGTGCCAGCAGCCGAGACGGACTAGCCTACGAGCAGTACTTC
TRBV5-4	.	.	TRBJ2-6	CASSFSVANVLTF	TGTGCCAGCAGCTTCTCGGTCGCCAACGTCCTGACTTTC